This T cell receptor (beta chain) was sequenced in a study of vaccination effects on CD4 cells after COVID-19. Before any sequencing was done, the ViraFEST assay used viral peptide pools to expand antigen-specific CD4+ T cells. Cultured cells yielded isolated CD4+ T cells after 10 days. Participants got two doses of BNT162b2 or mRNA-1273 vaccine. No vaccinee had earlier SARS-CoV-2 infection, and nucleocapsid antibodies were negative. Roughly 1.9 million PBMC per well received about 9.6 IU/ml IL-2 and roughly 10 ug/ml peptides in culture. In the cultures, half the medium was exchanged for IL-2 medium on days 3 and 7. Generated by immunoSEQ multiplex PCR, the TCRdb table keeps only in-frame clones and is missing some. The table lists about 46,000 clones, nearly 75% of them singletons. This clone was detected only a few times. The antigen is unknown. The ends were cut back, 2 bases at V and 4 bases at J, with 5 bases in the middle. Per germline, CDR1 WNHNN and CDR2 SYGVQD (reference sequence). There are 12 residues in the CDR3.

The chain is built from TRBV10-1 and TRBJ1-2; D unclear. This specimen consisted of CD4+ T cells from PBMCs cultured with HCoV-OC43 spike peptides, obtained after COVID-19 vaccination. Specified subset: HCoV-OC43 spike overlapping peptide pool stimulation. This clonotype originated in a human donor who received a COVID-19 vaccine. Here the CDR3 DNA reads TGCGCCAGCAGTGAGAACAGCTATGGCTACACCTTC. Protein: CASSENSYGYTF.